Here is one T cell receptor (beta chain) with its context. The antigen is not known. The data belong to a study of T cell responses to AZD1222 COVID-19 vaccine. Notes on the study in general: Vaccine-associated CD4 TCRs spanned spike, dominant at 160-218 and 743-854. In all cases, repertoires were sampled only after the peak T cell response. Clonal diversity was possibly underestimated, and the donors were mostly white British, with more females.

Profiling relied on immunoSEQ multiplex PCR, and the TCRdb table lists in-frame clones only, not all of them. The data show 85,000 to 95,000 clones, roughly 89% seen once. The specimen comprised peripheral blood, sampled on day 0 of AZD1222 vaccination. The receptor was derived from an adult in good health.

CDR3: CASSYMGGSGSYTF. The DNA for the CDR3 is TGTGCCAGCAGTTACATGGGGGGCTCTGGTAGCTACACCTTC. J is TRBJ1-2 and V is TRBV6-5; weak D call: TRBD1 (6 bases). The CDR3 contains 14 residues. Trimming took off 2 bases at V and 9 bases at J, with 16 bases between the two ends. From germline, CDR1 is MNHEY and CDR2 SVGAGI.